Below are 11 T cell receptor beta chains sequenced from a single sample in a study of graft-versus-host responses after intestinal transplantation. Here immunoSEQ multiplex PCR was the method, and the copy in TCRdb shows in-frame clones only, minus some. This sample has 110,000 to 150,000 clones, with about nine tenths found just once. Their specific antigens are unknown. Sequences were derived from unstimulated CD4+ T cells sorted from spleen or lymph node cells, sampled before intestinal transplant. These receptors were taken from a human donor who received an intestinal transplant.

The V gene is TRBV28, the J gene TRBJ1-1, with D possibly matching TRBD1 (6 bases). Germline assignment: CDR1 MDHEN and CDR2 SYDVKM. The CDR3 runs to 19 residues. V was cut by 3 bases and J by 1 base, with 24 bases left in between. For the CDR3, the DNA is TGTGCCAGCAGTTTCGTCGTTCCTACAGGGTTAAAGGCGAACACTGAAGCTTTCTTT. Its protein product is CASSFVVPTGLKANTEAFF.

This chain links TRBV7-9 with TRBJ2-7; 8 bases align to TRBD2. Trimming at V came to 5 bases and at J to 7 bases, leaving 10 bases not matched to a gene. This CDR3 has 14 residues. Germline assignment: CDR1 SEHNR and CDR2 FQNEAQ (reference sequence). The CDR3 protein is CASSLDGVAGEQYF. The CDR3 coding sequence is TGTGCCAGCAGCCTTGACGGGGTAGCGGGAGAGCAGTACTTC.

V and J are TRBV4-2 and TRBJ2-1; perhaps TRBD1 as D (7 bases). The CDR3 runs to 15 residues. Germline V gives CDR1 LGHNA, CDR2 YNFKEQ. V was clipped by 0 bases and J by 5 bases, with 11 bases between them. DNA of the CDR3: TGTGCCAGCAGCCAAGACCAGGGGGGTAACAATGAGCAGTTCTTC. Residues: CASSQDQGGNNEQFF.

The chain recombines TRBV7-2 with TRBJ1-3; D not resolved. The germline CDR1 and CDR2 sequences are SGHTA and FQGNSA. The CDR3 runs 17 residues. V gave up 1 base and J gave up 0 bases, with 13 bases separating them. CDR3 DNA sequence: TGTGCCAGCAGCTTAGGGCCCGGGTCCTTCTCTGGAAACACCATATATTTT. Amino acid sequence: CASSLGPGSFSGNTIYF.

The rearrangement links TRBV6-5 to TRBJ2-5, with D perhaps TRBD1 (6 bases). The germline gives CDR1 MNHEY, CDR2 SVGAGI. The CDR3 runs 15 residues. Trimming removed 6 bases from V and 5 bases from J, with 19 bases in between. CDR3 in DNA: TGTGCCAGCAGCCCTCAGCCAGGGGATTGGGAGACCCAGTACTTC. Translation gives CASSPQPGDWETQYF.

V gene TRBV28 combines with J gene TRBJ1-1; possible D gene TRBD1, 6 bases. This CDR3 is 16 amino acids long. CDR1 is MDHEN, CDR2 SYDVKM, per germline. The germline V and J ends were trimmed by 4 bases and 4 bases, with 19 bases remaining between them. The CDR3 DNA reads as TGTGCCAGCAGTTCTCCCCGGGGGGCAGCCCGCACTGAAGCTTTCTTT. Encoded protein: CASSSPRGAARTEAFF.

The V and J genes are TRBV5-6 and TRBJ2-3; no firm D call. The ends were cut back, 1 base at V and 8 bases at J, with 5 bases in the middle. The CDR3 is 11 residues long. CDR1 is SGHDT, CDR2 YYEEEE, per germline. The DNA of the CDR3 is TGTGCCAGCAGCTTGAGTCTTACGCAGTATTTT. Protein sequence: CASSLSLTQYF.

The rearrangement links TRBV25-1 to TRBJ2-5, with D possibly called TRBD1 or TRBD2 (5 bases each). The V and J ends lost 1 base and 5 bases respectively, with 8 bases between them. The CDR3 length is 13 residues. CDR1 is MGHDK and CDR2 is SYGVNS in the germline V gene. The CDR3 region is CASSEWGRETQYF. The CDR3 DNA follows: TGTGCCAGCAGTGAATGGGGACGGGAGACCCAGTACTTC.

Points on this clone: Additional DNA sequences in this sample encode the identical CDR3. The V and J genes are TRBV19 and TRBJ2-3; D remains ambiguous. Deletions cut 3 bases from V and 4 bases from J, with 5 bases between. The germline V gene has CDR1 LNHDA and CDR2 SQIVND (reference sequence). The CDR3 sequence is 12 residues long. The DNA of the CDR3 is TGTGCCAGTAGTATCGTCCCAGATACGCAGTATTTT. This translates into CASSIVPDTQYF.

The V and J genes are TRBV30 and TRBJ2-1; tentative D call: TRBD1 (5 bases). The length of the CDR3 is 14 residues. The V end was cut by 0 bases, the J end by 6 bases, with 12 bases between. Per germline, CDR1 GTSNPN and CDR2 SVGIG (reference sequence). The CDR3 spells CAWSVVGHPNEQFF. Here the CDR3 DNA reads TGTGCCTGGAGTGTGGTAGGACATCCCAATGAGCAGTTCTTC.

This chain links TRBV7-2 with TRBJ2-7; maybe TRBD1 (6 bases). Germline V gene lookup returns CDR1 SGHTA and CDR2 FQGNSA. V was pared by 2 bases and J by 4 bases, with 15 bases between. CDR3 length equals 15 residues. The CDR3 DNA is TGTGCCAGCAGCTTAAGGCCAGGGGTCAGGTACGAGCAGTACTTC. Translation gives CASSLRPGVRYEQYF.